This TCR beta chain was obtained from a study of Tregs in tolerant kidney transplant recipients. Study in general: A roughly 3-day belatacept mixed lymphocyte reaction, sometimes plus 5-day graft donor restimulation, preceded CD4+CD25+CD127- sorting.

TCRdb keeps only in-frame clones here, not all; method: immunoSEQ multiplex PCR. The table includes about 44,000 clones, just under 97% detected once. This clone appeared once. Its antigen remains unknown. At one boundary the junction diverges from the germline segment, which might be a read error. Study-wide points: Activated donor B cell expansion appeared to reveal the most relevant donor-specific TCRbeta repertoire.

This receptor was obtained from a human donor in good health. The specimen sequenced was Tregs from blood cultured with allogeneic cells.

CDR3: CASSLGWRPENF. The CDR3 DNA follows: TGTGCCAGCAGCTTAGGGTGGCGGCCGGAGAACTTC. The chain combines TRBV7-2 with TRBJ1-2, with D unclear. CDR1 and CDR2 from the germline V gene are SGHTA and FQGNSA. The CDR3 covers 12 residues.